This T cell receptor (beta chain) was recovered during a study of OX40 agonist ivuxolimab in advanced cancers. On the study more broadly: At doses from 0.01 to 10 mg/kg, patients were given intravenous ivuxolimab every 2 weeks. General study results and limits: The study observed clonal expansion of CD4+ and CD8+ blood T cells by week 6 at 0.1 to 3.0 mg/kg.

Trimming cost V 1 base and J 7 bases, with 16 bases left between them. From germline, CDR1 is SGHTA and CDR2 FQGNSA. This CDR3 is built from 15 residues. Clones were read by immunoSEQ multiplex PCR, and TCRdb kept only the in-frame ones, dropping some. The sample shows 100,000 to 130,000 clones, 91% of them seen only once. Remarks on this clone: Its antigen is still unknown.

Autoimmune disease history or systemic immunosuppression disqualified patients. This chain uses TRBV7-2 with TRBJ2-5; D gene ambiguous. Sample: CD4+ or CD8+ T cells sorted from blood, taken in a trial of the OX40 agonist ivuxolimab. This TCR was recovered from an adult with an advanced solid tumor such as melanoma, head and neck, liver or kidney cancer. CDR3 region: CASSLGSVWFGTQYF. The CDR3 coding sequence is TGTGCCAGCAGCTTAGGATCGGTGTGGTTTGGGACCCAGTACTTC.